This is a list of T cell receptor beta chains from one sample in a study of T cell responses to AZD1222 COVID-19 vaccine. This table comes from immunoSEQ multiplex PCR, and its TCRdb copy is limited to in-frame clones, with some not included. The table records around 130,000 clones, around 94% of them present only once. Sequencing was performed on peripheral blood, taken on day 0 of AZD1222 vaccination. Receptors originate from an adult in good health. CDR3s include the opening cysteine and the closing phenylalanine or tryptophan. D genes are given only for firm matches. The size entry is marked missing in some rows and otherwise reads once, few, many or a size class.

CDR3 protein: CASSQRAGSNEKLFF; CDR3 DNA: TGCGCCAGCAGCCAACGTGCGGGATCTAATGAAAAACTGTTTTTT; V gene: TRBV4-1; J gene: TRBJ1-4; clone size: .; D gene: .
CDR3 protein: CATSRDTVVGTEAFF; CDR3 DNA: TGTGCCACCAGCAGGGACACTGTGGTAGGCACTGAAGCTTTCTTT; V gene: TRBV15; J gene: TRBJ1-1; clone size: .; D gene: .
CDR3 protein: CASSPGLAGDEQFF; CDR3 DNA: TGCGCCAGCAGCCCGGGACTAGCGGGAGATGAGCAGTTCTTC; V gene: TRBV5-1; J gene: TRBJ2-1; clone size: .; D gene: TRBD2
CDR3 protein: CATMAPGGAGEQFF; CDR3 DNA: TGTGCCACCATGGCCCCCGGGGGGGCCGGTGAGCAGTTCTTC; V gene: TRBV24-1; J gene: TRBJ2-1; clone size: .; D gene: TRBD2
CDR3 protein: CASSYTGQDTEAFF; CDR3 DNA: TGTGCCAGCAGTTATACAGGGCAGGACACTGAAGCTTTCTTT; V gene: TRBV6-5; J gene: TRBJ1-1; clone size: .; D gene: .
CDR3 protein: CATSSGLRVFF; CDR3 DNA: TGTGCCACCAGCTCGGGCCTCCGGGTGTTTTTT; V gene: TRBV15; J gene: TRBJ2-2; clone size: once; D gene: .
CDR3 protein: CASSQSSRDSGNTIYF; CDR3 DNA: TGCGCCAGCAGCCAATCGAGCAGGGACTCTGGAAACACCATATATTTT; V gene: TRBV4-3; J gene: TRBJ1-3; clone size: once; D gene: .
CDR3 protein: CAWSASGQEQYF; CDR3 DNA: TGTGCCTGGAGTGCCTCGGGACAGGAGCAGTACTTC; V gene: TRBV30; J gene: TRBJ2-7; clone size: .; D gene: TRBD1
CDR3 protein: CASSPRWGLNTEAFF; CDR3 DNA: TGTGCCAGCAGCCCCAGGTGGGGGTTGAACACTGAAGCTTTCTTT; V gene: TRBV5-8; J gene: TRBJ1-1; clone size: .; D gene: .
CDR3 protein: CASSFNPSGVSYNEQFF; CDR3 DNA: TGTGCCAGCAGCTTCAATCCTAGCGGGGTCTCCTACAATGAGCAGTTCTTC; V gene: TRBV7-9; J gene: TRBJ2-1; clone size: .; D gene: TRBD2
CDR3 protein: CASSIDLPGTGGRETQYF; CDR3 DNA: TGTGCCAGTAGTATAGATCTTCCCGGGACAGGGGGCCGAGAGACCCAGTACTTC; V gene: TRBV19; J gene: TRBJ2-5; clone size: .; D gene: TRBD1
CDR3 protein: CASSYSGESSYEQYF; CDR3 DNA: TGTGCCAGCAGTTACTCGGGGGAAAGCTCCTACGAGCAGTACTTC; V gene: TRBV6-5; J gene: TRBJ2-7; clone size: .; D gene: .
CDR3 protein: CASSTTSGGEETQYF; CDR3 DNA: TGTGCCAGCAGTACAACTAGCGGGGGCGAGGAGACCCAGTACTTC; V gene: TRBV25-1; J gene: TRBJ2-5; clone size: once; D gene: TRBD2
CDR3 protein: CASSSEGTDKAFF; CDR3 DNA: TGTGCCAGCAGCTCCGAGGGGACTGACAAAGCTTTCTTT; V gene: TRBV7-9; J gene: TRBJ1-1; clone size: .; D gene: .
CDR3 protein: CASSPIQGARAKNIQYF; CDR3 DNA: TGTGCCAGCTCACCAATACAGGGGGCTCGGGCCAAAAACATTCAGTACTTC; V gene: TRBV18; J gene: TRBJ2-4; clone size: .; D gene: TRBD1
CDR3 protein: CASTDRGAPTDTQYF; CDR3 DNA: TGTGCCAGCACCGACCGGGGGGCCCCCACAGATACGCAGTATTTT; V gene: TRBV27; J gene: TRBJ2-3; clone size: .; D gene: .
CDR3 protein: CASSVGPGTGSITEAFF; CDR3 DNA: TGTGCCAGCAGCGTAGGCCCGGGAACAGGTTCAATCACTGAAGCTTTCTTT; V gene: TRBV9; J gene: TRBJ1-1; clone size: .; D gene: .
CDR3 protein: CASSPWGQTNSPLHF; CDR3 DNA: TGTGCCAGCAGCCCTTGGGGACAAACCAATTCACCCCTCCACTTT; V gene: TRBV3-1/TRBV3-2; J gene: TRBJ1-6; clone size: .; D gene: .
CDR3 protein: CAWSWGGIREPQHF; CDR3 DNA: TGTGCCTGGAGTTGGGGGGGGATCAGGGAGCCCCAGCATTTT; V gene: TRBV30; J gene: TRBJ1-5; clone size: .; D gene: .
CDR3 protein: CASSTSAEETQYF; CDR3 DNA: TGTGCCAGCAGCACTAGCGCCGAAGAGACCCAGTACTTC; V gene: TRBV2; J gene: TRBJ2-5; clone size: .; D gene: TRBD2
CDR3 protein: CASSVGPLSAYEQYF; CDR3 DNA: TGTGCCAGTAGTGTCGGACCGCTCTCCGCCTACGAGCAGTACTTC; V gene: TRBV19; J gene: TRBJ2-7; clone size: .; D gene: .
CDR3 protein: CAISESLTEAFF; CDR3 DNA: TGTGCCATCAGTGAGTCTCTAACTGAAGCTTTCTTT; V gene: TRBV10-3; J gene: TRBJ1-1; clone size: .; D gene: .
CDR3 protein: CASSEFGTDNTEAFF; CDR3 DNA: TGTGCCAGCAGTGAGTTTGGGACAGATAACACTGAAGCTTTCTTT; V gene: TRBV2; J gene: TRBJ1-1; clone size: once; D gene: TRBD1
CDR3 protein: CASRPRTAGEQFF; CDR3 DNA: TGTGCCAGCAGACCGCGAACCGCAGGGGAGCAGTTCTTC; V gene: TRBV6-5; J gene: TRBJ2-1; clone size: once; D gene: .
CDR3 protein: CASSQVGTGGAISNEQFF; CDR3 DNA: TGTGCCAGCAGCCAGGTCGGGACAGGGGGCGCGATTAGCAATGAGCAGTTCTTC; V gene: TRBV3-1/TRBV3-2; J gene: TRBJ2-1; clone size: .; D gene: TRBD1
CDR3 protein: CASKQGRMSSSPLHF; CDR3 DNA: TGTGCCAGTAAACAGGGACGGATGTCCTCTTCACCCCTCCACTTT; V gene: TRBV19; J gene: TRBJ1-6; clone size: .; D gene: .
CDR3 protein: CASSRRTHQETQYF; CDR3 DNA: TGTGCCAGCAGCCGCCGGACACACCAAGAGACCCAGTACTTC; V gene: TRBV5-8; J gene: TRBJ2-5; clone size: .; D gene: .
CDR3 protein: CASSLALLGTEAFF; CDR3 DNA: TGTGCCAGCAGCTTGGCCCTCCTGGGCACTGAAGCTTTCTTT; V gene: TRBV5-6; J gene: TRBJ1-1; clone size: .; D gene: .
CDR3 protein: CASSGGSPGANVLTF; CDR3 DNA: TGCGCCAGCAGCGGAGGGTCCCCTGGGGCCAACGTCCTGACTTTC; V gene: TRBV5-1; J gene: TRBJ2-6; clone size: .; D gene: .
CDR3 protein: CASSLGSQGTGGYNEQFF; CDR3 DNA: TGTGCCAGCAGCTTAGGGAGCCAGGGGACAGGGGGCTACAATGAGCAGTTCTTC; V gene: TRBV11-3; J gene: TRBJ2-1; clone size: .; D gene: TRBD1
CDR3 protein: CASSGQSSYGYTF; CDR3 DNA: TGTGCCAGCAGCGGACAGTCCAGCTATGGCTACACCTTC; V gene: TRBV2; J gene: TRBJ1-2; clone size: .; D gene: .
CDR3 protein: CATRRGQADGYTF; CDR3 DNA: TGTGCCACCAGGAGGGGACAGGCCGATGGCTACACCTTC; V gene: TRBV15; J gene: TRBJ1-2; clone size: .; D gene: TRBD1
CDR3 protein: CASSRTRGNTEAFF; CDR3 DNA: TGTGCCAGCAGCAGAACCAGGGGGAACACTGAAGCTTTCTTT; V gene: TRBV27; J gene: TRBJ1-1; clone size: .; D gene: .
CDR3 protein: CASSLEVQTNTQYF; CDR3 DNA: TGTGCCAGCAGCTTAGAGGTACAAACGAATACGCAGTATTTT; V gene: TRBV7-2; J gene: TRBJ2-3; clone size: .; D gene: .
CDR3 protein: CASTMGGNQPQHF; CDR3 DNA: TGTGCCAGCACTATGGGGGGGAATCAGCCCCAGCATTTT; V gene: TRBV6-5; J gene: TRBJ1-5; clone size: .; D gene: .
CDR3 protein: CASSPLRGAVTEAFF; CDR3 DNA: TGTGCCAGCAGTCCCTTAAGGGGGGCCGTCACTGAAGCTTTCTTT; V gene: TRBV6-5; J gene: TRBJ1-1; clone size: .; D gene: .
CDR3 protein: CASSQGGALNTGELFF; CDR3 DNA: TGCGCCAGCAGCCAAGGCGGGGCCTTGAACACCGGGGAGCTGTTTTTT; V gene: TRBV4-3; J gene: TRBJ2-2; clone size: .; D gene: .
CDR3 protein: CASSYSGTLVPYRQFF; CDR3 DNA: TGTGCCAGCAGTTACTCAGGGACTTTGGTTCCTTATCGGCAGTTCTTC; V gene: TRBV6-5; J gene: TRBJ2-1; clone size: .; D gene: .
CDR3 protein: CASSIGTDNYGYTF; CDR3 DNA: TGTGCCAGCAGCATAGGGACAGACAACTATGGCTACACCTTC; V gene: TRBV11-3; J gene: TRBJ1-2; clone size: .; D gene: TRBD1
CDR3 protein: CASSEADRGRTEAFF; CDR3 DNA: TGTGCCAGCAGTGAAGCTGACAGGGGGCGGACTGAAGCTTTCTTT; V gene: TRBV6-1; J gene: TRBJ1-1; clone size: .; D gene: TRBD1
CDR3 protein: CASTPASDNSDTQYF; CDR3 DNA: TGTGCCAGTACCCCGGCTAGCGACAATTCAGATACGCAGTATTTT; V gene: TRBV19; J gene: TRBJ2-3; clone size: .; D gene: .
CDR3 protein: CASSYSGARDTDTQYF; CDR3 DNA: TGTGCCAGCAGTTACTCGGGAGCGAGGGACACAGATACGCAGTATTTT; V gene: TRBV6-5; J gene: TRBJ2-3; clone size: .; D gene: .
CDR3 protein: CAWSVGNRLSYNSPLHF; CDR3 DNA: TGTGCCTGGAGTGTAGGAAACAGACTTTCCTATAATTCACCCCTCCACTTT; V gene: TRBV30; J gene: TRBJ1-6; clone size: .; D gene: .
CDR3 protein: CASSRGQLLNSPLHF; CDR3 DNA: TGTGCCAGCAGTCGAGGACAGTTACTTAATTCACCCCTCCACTTT; V gene: TRBV6-5; J gene: TRBJ1-6; clone size: once; D gene: .
CDR3 protein: CASSFYGIRAGYGSNQPQHF; CDR3 DNA: TGTGCCAGCAGTTTTTACGGGATTAGGGCAGGATACGGGAGCAATCAGCCCCAGCATTTT; V gene: TRBV28; J gene: TRBJ1-5; clone size: .; D gene: .
CDR3 protein: CASSPQGYGYTF; CDR3 DNA: TGTGCCAGCAGTCCCCAAGGCTATGGCTACACCTTC; V gene: TRBV28; J gene: TRBJ1-2; clone size: .; D gene: .
CDR3 protein: CSASIRRRQETQYF; CDR3 DNA: TGCAGTGCTAGTATTAGAAGACGCCAAGAGACCCAGTACTTC; V gene: TRBV20-1; J gene: TRBJ2-5; clone size: once; D gene: .
CDR3 protein: CASSYSLGQGTEAFF; CDR3 DNA: TGTGCCAGCAGTTACTCTCTGGGACAGGGTACTGAAGCTTTCTTT; V gene: TRBV6-2/TRBV6-3; J gene: TRBJ1-1; clone size: .; D gene: TRBD1
CDR3 protein: CASSRQETQYF; CDR3 DNA: TGTGCCAGCAGCAGACAAGAGACCCAGTACTTC; V gene: TRBV7-2; J gene: TRBJ2-5; clone size: .; D gene: .
CDR3 protein: CASSQRTGSLGDTQYF; CDR3 DNA: TGTGCCAGCAGCCAACGGACAGGTTCTCTGGGAGATACGCAGTATTTT; V gene: TRBV3-1/TRBV3-2; J gene: TRBJ2-3; clone size: .; D gene: TRBD1
CDR3 protein: CASSMDRNYGYTF; CDR3 DNA: TGTGCCAGCAGCATGGACAGGAACTATGGCTACACCTTC; V gene: TRBV7-3; J gene: TRBJ1-2; clone size: .; D gene: TRBD1
CDR3 protein: CASSESTAPGSYGYTF; CDR3 DNA: TGTGCCAGCAGTGAATCCACAGCCCCCGGGTCCTATGGCTACACCTTC; V gene: TRBV25-1; J gene: TRBJ1-2; clone size: .; D gene: .
CDR3 protein: CASSQEATGELFF; CDR3 DNA: TGTGCCAGCAGCCAAGAGGCCACCGGGGAGCTGTTTTTT; V gene: TRBV3-1/TRBV3-2; J gene: TRBJ2-2; clone size: .; D gene: .